The present T cell receptor (beta chain) was sequenced within a study of blood T cell repertoires in COVID-19. Overall study context: Acute and convalescent COVID-19 samples came from the United States, Italy and Spain. PBMCs, B-cell-depleted T cells, or T cells provided the cDNA or gDNA that made up the material.

This clone was found a few times. This CDR3 spans 18 amino acids. The germline V gene encodes CDR1 MNHEY and CDR2 SVGEGT. V lost 7 bases and J lost 3; bases outside the gene matches: 17. As originally analysed: Quantification of nucleated cells was approximated via reference gene primer amplification. Profiled with immunoSEQ multiplex PCR; TCRdb holds only in-frame clones, not every one. D and trimming come from the DNA, and the V and J calls and clone size come from that table. The sample has about 300,000 clones; about 82% are singletons. This rearrangement joins TRBV6-2 or TRBV6-3 to TRBJ1-5; TRBD1 matches at 8 bases. This TCR was recovered from a woman aged 45-65 years with acute or convalescent COVID-19. The specimen was peripheral blood. The DNA for the CDR3 is TGTGCCAGCACCCCCAGGGGGGCAGGGGGCCTTAACAATCAGCCCCAGCATTTT. It yields the protein CASTPRGAGGLNNQPQHF.